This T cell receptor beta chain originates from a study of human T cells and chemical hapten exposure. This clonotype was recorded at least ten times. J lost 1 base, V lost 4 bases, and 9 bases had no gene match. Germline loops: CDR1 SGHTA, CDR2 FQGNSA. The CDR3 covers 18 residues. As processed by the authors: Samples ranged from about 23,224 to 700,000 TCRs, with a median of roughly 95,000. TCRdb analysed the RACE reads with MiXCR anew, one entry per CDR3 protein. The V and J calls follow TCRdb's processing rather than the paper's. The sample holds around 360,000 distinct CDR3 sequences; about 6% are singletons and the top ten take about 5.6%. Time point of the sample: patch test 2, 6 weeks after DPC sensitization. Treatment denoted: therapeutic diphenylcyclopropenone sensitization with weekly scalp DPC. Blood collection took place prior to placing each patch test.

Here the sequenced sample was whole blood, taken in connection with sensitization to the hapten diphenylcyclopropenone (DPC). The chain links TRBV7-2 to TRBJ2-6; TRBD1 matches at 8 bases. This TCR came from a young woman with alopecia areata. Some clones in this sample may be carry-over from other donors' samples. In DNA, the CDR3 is TGTGCCAGCAGCTCGCCGAGACAGGGGTTGTCTGGGGCCAACGTCCTGACTTTC. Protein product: CASSSPRQGLSGANVLTF.